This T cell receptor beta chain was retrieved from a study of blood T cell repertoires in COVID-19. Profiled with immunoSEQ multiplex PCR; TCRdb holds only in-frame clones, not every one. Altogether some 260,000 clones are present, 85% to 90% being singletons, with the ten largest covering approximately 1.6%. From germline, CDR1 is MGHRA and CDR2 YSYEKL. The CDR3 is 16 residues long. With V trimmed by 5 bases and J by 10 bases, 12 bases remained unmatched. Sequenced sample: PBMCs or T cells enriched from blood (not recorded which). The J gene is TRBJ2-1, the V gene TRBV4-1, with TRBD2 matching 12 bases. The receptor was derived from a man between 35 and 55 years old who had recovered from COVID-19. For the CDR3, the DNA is TGCGCCAGCAGCGGCGGGACTAGCGGGTCCCCATCAGAGCAGTTCTTC. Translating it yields CASSGGTSGSPSEQFF.